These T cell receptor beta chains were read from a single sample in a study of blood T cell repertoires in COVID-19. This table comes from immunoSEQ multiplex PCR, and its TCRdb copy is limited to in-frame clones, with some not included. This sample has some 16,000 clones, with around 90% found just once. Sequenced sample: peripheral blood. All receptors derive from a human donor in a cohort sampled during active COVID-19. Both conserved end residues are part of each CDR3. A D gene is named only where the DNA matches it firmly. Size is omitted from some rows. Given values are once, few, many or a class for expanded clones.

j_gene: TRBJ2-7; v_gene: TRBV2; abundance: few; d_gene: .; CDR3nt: TGTGCCAGCACCTTTGTGGGGGGCGAGCAGTACTTC; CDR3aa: CASTFVGGEQYF
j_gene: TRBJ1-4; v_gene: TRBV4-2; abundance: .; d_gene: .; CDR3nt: TGTGCCAGCAGCCAAGACAGGGCCTCGTCTGAAAAACTGTTTTTT; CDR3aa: CASSQDRASSEKLFF
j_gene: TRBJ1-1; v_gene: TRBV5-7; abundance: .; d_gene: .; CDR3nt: TGTGCCAGCAGCTTGGGACAGGAGCCGGCTGCTGAGGAAGCTTTCTTT; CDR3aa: CASSLGQEPAAEEAFF
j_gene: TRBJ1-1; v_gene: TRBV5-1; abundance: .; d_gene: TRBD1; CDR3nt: TGCGCCAGCAGCTTGGCTCCGGGACAGAGTCTTGAAGCTTTCTTT; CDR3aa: CASSLAPGQSLEAFF
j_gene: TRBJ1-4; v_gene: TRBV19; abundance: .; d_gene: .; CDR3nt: TGTGCCAGCACAGAAGCCCCCAAGAAAAATGAAAAACTGTTTTTT; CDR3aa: CASTEAPKKNEKLFF
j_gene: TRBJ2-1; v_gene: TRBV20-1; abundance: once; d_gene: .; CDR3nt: TGCAGTGCTAGTGTACCCGGCTCCTACAATGAGCAGTTCTTC; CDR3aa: CSASVPGSYNEQFF
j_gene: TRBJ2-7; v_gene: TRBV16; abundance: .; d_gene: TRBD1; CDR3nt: TGTGCCAGCAGCCAATCGATTAAGGGGACAGCAGGGAAGCAGTACTTC; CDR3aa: CASSQSIKGTAGKQYF
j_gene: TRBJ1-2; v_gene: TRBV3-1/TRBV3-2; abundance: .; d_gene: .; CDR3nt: TGTGCCAGCAGCCCGCCGGGGGGACTCTATGGCTACACCTTC; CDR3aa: CASSPPGGLYGYTF
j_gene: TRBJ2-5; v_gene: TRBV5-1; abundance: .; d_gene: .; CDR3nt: TGCGCCAGCAGCTTAAACACCCAAGAGACCCAGTACTTC; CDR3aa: CASSLNTQETQYF
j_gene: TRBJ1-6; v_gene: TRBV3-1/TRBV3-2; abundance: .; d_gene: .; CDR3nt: TGTGCCAGCAGCCAAGAGGAGAGCCCCCTCCACTTT; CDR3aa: CASSQEESPLHF
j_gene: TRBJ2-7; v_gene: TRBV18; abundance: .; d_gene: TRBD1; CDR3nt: TGTGCCAGCTCACCCCCGGACAGGGGGAACGAGCAGTACTTC; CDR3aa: CASSPPDRGNEQYF
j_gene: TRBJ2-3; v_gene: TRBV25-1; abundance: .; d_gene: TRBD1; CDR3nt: TGTGCCAGCAGTGAATACAGGGGGCGCGCAGATACGCAGTATTTT; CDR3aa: CASSEYRGRADTQYF
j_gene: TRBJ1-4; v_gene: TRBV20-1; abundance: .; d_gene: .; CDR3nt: TGCAGTGCTAGAAGGCAGGAGTTTTTT; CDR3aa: CSARRQEFF
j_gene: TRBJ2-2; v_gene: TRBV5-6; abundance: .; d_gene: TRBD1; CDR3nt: TGTGCCAGCAGCCCCGGACAGGTGGGGCTGTTTTTT; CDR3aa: CASSPGQVGLFF
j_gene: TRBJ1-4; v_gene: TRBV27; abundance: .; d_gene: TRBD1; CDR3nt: TGTGCCAGCAGACAGGGGCTGCGAACTAATGAAAAACTGTTTTTT; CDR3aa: CASRQGLRTNEKLFF
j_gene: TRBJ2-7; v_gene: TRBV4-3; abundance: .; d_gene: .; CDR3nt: TGCGCCAGCAGCCAAGATTGGGGCAGCGAGCAGTACTTC; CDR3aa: CASSQDWGSEQYF
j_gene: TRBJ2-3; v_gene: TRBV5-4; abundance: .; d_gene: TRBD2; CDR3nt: TGTGCCAGCAGTGTGTCTAGCGGGGACCCCACAGATACGCAGTATTTT; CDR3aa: CASSVSSGDPTDTQYF
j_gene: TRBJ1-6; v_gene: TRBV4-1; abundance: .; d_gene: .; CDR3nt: TGCGCCAGCAGCCAAGATTTTAATGATTCACCCCTCCACTTT; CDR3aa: CASSQDFNDSPLHF
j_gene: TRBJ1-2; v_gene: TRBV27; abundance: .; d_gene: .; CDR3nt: TGTGCCAGCAGTTTATCGGCAGGTGGGCCATGGTCGCCCGGCTACACCTTC; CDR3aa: CASSLSAGGPWSPGYTF
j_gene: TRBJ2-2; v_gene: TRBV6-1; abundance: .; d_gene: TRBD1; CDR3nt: TGTGCCAGCAGTGAGTGGACAGGCCCGACCGGGGAGCTGTTTTTT; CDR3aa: CASSEWTGPTGELFF
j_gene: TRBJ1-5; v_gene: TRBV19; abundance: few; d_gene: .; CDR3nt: TGTGCCAGTAGTATTAGGGGAACCGGGACACCCATGAGGAGCAATCAGCCCCAGCATTTT; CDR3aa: CASSIRGTGTPMRSNQPQHF
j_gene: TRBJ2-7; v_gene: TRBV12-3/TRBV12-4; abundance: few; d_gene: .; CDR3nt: TGTGCCAGCAGTTCTACAGGGTCCTACGAGCAGTACTTC; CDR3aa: CASSSTGSYEQYF
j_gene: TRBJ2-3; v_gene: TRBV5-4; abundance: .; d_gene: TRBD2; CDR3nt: TGTGCCAGCAGCTTGAGCGTCGGACTAGATGCAGATACGCAGTATTTT; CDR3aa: CASSLSVGLDADTQYF
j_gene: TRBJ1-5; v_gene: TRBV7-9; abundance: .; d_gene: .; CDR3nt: TGTGCCAGCAGCTTAGTTTGGGGGGATAGCAATCAGCCCCAGCATTTT; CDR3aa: CASSLVWGDSNQPQHF
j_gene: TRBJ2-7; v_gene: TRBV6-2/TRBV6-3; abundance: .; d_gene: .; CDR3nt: TGTGCCAGCAGTTACGTCGGGAGCTCCTACGAGCAGTACTTC; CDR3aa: CASSYVGSSYEQYF
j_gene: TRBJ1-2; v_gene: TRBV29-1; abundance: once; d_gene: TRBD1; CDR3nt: TGCAGCGTGAGGGGGACAGGGGACTATGGCTACACCTTC; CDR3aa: CSVRGTGDYGYTF
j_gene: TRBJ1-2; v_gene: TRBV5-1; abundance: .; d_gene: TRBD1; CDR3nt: TGCGCCAGCAGCTTGGCGGACAGGGAGGGCTACACCTTC; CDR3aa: CASSLADREGYTF
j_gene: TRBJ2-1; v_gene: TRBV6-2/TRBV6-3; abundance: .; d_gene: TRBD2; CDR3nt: TGTGCCAGCAGTTACTCTGGGACTAGCACCTTTGGGGGCAATGAGCAGTTCTTC; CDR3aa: CASSYSGTSTFGGNEQFF
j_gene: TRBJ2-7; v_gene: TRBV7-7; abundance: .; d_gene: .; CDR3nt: TGTGCTAGCAGCCCTCGTCCAGGTCCATCCTACGAGCAGTACTTC; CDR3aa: CASSPRPGPSYEQYF
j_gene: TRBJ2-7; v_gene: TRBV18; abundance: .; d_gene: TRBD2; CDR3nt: TGTGCCAGCTCAGAACTAGCGGGGGGCGAGCAGTACTTC; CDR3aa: CASSELAGGEQYF
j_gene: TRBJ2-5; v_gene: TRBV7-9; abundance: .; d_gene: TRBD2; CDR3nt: TGTGCCAGCAGCCCAGGGACTAGCGGCGAGCAAGAGACCCAGTACTTC; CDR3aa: CASSPGTSGEQETQYF
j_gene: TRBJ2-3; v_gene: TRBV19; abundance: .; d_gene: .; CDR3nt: TGTGCCAGTAGTAGATACAGGGAGGGGGACACAGATACGCAGTATTTT; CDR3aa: CASSRYREGDTDTQYF
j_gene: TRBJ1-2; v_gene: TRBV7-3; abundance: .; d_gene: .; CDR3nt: TGTGCCAGCAGCATCAGCCAGGGAAGGGTCGATGGCTACACCTTC; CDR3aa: CASSISQGRVDGYTF
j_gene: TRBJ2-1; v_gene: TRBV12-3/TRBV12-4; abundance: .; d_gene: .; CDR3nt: TGTGCCAGCAGGTTAATAGCCAATGAGCAGTTCTTC; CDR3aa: CASRLIANEQFF
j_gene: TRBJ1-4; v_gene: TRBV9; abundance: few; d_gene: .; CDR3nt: TGTGCCAGCAGCGTAGACGGCAGGGTGGAGACTAATGAAAAACTGTTTTTT; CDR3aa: CASSVDGRVETNEKLFF
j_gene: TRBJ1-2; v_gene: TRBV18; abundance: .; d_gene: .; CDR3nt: TGTGCCAGCTCACCAGGGCAGACGGAGGGATATGGCTACACCTTC; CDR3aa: CASSPGQTEGYGYTF
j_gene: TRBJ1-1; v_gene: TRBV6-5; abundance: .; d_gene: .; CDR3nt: TGTGCCAGCATGACCGGGGGGCTGAACACTGAAGCTTTCTTT; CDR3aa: CASMTGGLNTEAFF
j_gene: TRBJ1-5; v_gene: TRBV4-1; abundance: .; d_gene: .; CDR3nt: TGCGCCAGCAGCCAAAGGCCCAGGGTGGGCAATCAGCCCCAGCATTTT; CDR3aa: CASSQRPRVGNQPQHF
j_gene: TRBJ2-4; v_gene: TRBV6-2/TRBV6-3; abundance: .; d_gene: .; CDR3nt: TGTGCCAGCAGTTCCCAGGGTTCGGCCAAAAACATTCAGTACTTC; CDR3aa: CASSSQGSAKNIQYF
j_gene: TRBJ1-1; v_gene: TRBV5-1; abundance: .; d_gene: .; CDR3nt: TGCGCCAGCACCACAGGGTACGGGAACTCTGAAGCTTTCTTT; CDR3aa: CASTTGYGNSEAFF
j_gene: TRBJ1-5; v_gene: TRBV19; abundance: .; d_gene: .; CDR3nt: TGTGCCAGTAGTATAAGAGTGGGGGCGGAAAGCAATCAGCCCCAGCATTTT; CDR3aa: CASSIRVGAESNQPQHF
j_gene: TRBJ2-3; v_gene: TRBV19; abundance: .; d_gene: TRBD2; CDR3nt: TGTGCCAGTAGTATTGGTTCTAGCGGGGACACAGATACGCAGTATTTT; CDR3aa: CASSIGSSGDTDTQYF
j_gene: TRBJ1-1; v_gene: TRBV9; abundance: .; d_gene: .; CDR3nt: TGTGCCAGCAGCGGGGGACTGTTGAACACTGAAGCTTTCTTT; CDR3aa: CASSGGLLNTEAFF
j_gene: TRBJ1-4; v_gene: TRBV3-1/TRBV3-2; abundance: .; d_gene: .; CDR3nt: TGTGCCAGCAGCATTCGGAGAGGTGAAAAACTGTTTTTT; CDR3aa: CASSIRRGEKLFF
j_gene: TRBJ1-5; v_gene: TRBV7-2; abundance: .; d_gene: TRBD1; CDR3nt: TGTGCCAGCAGCCATCTAGCTAGAGACAGGGTCAATCAGCCCCAGCATTTT; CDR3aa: CASSHLARDRVNQPQHF
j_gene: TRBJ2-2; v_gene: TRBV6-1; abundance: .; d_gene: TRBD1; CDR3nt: TGTGCCAGCAGTGAATGGGGGCAGGGGGCCGCCGGGGAGCTGTTTTTT; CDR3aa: CASSEWGQGAAGELFF
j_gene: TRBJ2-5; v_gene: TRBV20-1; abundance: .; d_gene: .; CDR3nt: TGCAGTGCTAGTCCCCCGGACCGCTTGGACTATGGGCAAGAGACCCAGTACTTC; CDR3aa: CSASPPDRLDYGQETQYF